What follows describes a single T cell receptor beta chain. This CDR3 contains 15 residues. V was shortened by 0 bases and J by 0 bases, with 9 bases between the two germline ends. Germline lookup yields CDR1 SGHRS and CDR2 YFSETQ. Method: immunoSEQ multiplex PCR; TCRdb's copy keeps in-frame clones and lacks some. The table lists tens of thousands of clones, under 85% of them singletons, with approximately 2.2% in the top ten. These data belong to a study of ipilimumab plus nivolumab after autologous stem cell transplantation. The TCR originated in a male donor with diffuse large B-cell lymphoma. This chain connects TRBV5-1 to TRBJ1-2; weak D call: TRBD1 (6 bases). The specimen was PBMCs, collected in a trial of ipilimumab plus nivolumab as post-transplant consolidation. CDR3 loop: CASSLDAGANYGYTF. CDR3 nucleotide sequence: TGCGCCAGCAGCTTGGATGCAGGGGCTAACTATGGCTACACCTTC.